These 21 T cell receptor beta chains share one sample of origin, sequenced in a study of cytomegalovirus exposure and HLA in healthy donors (dated by TCRdb to 2015 to 2018). Libraries were constructed by the immunoSEQ multiplex PCR assay. For the multiplex PCR, a mixture combining 60 forward primers for TCR Vbeta segments and 13 reverse primers for TCR Jbeta segments was used. The table was pulled from immuneACCESS by TCRdb, which kept in-frame rearrangements only. Such tables lose some clones; where checked, under half of the loss comes from unresolved V genes, and the rest has no known cause. The table for this sample lists tens of thousands of clones; 65% to 80% of them were counted only once. Clones ranked in the top ten supply around 10% of the sample. Specimen: PBMCs. These receptors all come from a woman in her thirties or forties in good health and CMV-seropositive.

The CDR3: CASSALGTEAFF. DNA for the CDR3: TGTGCCAGCAGTGCTCTCGGCACTGAAGCTTTCTTT. The chain joins TRBV6-5 to TRBJ1-1; no clear D gene. This CDR3 has 12 residues. Per germline, CDR1 MNHEY and CDR2 SVGAGI. Trimming removed 5 bases from V and 4 bases from J, with 8 bases in between.

This clone appeared once. The V call is TRBV28, the J call TRBJ1-1; perhaps TRBD1 as D (5 bases). V dropped 1 base and J dropped 5 bases, with 5 bases sitting between them. The CDR3 consists of 12 residues. Germline loops: CDR1 MDHEN, CDR2 SYDVKM. The CDR3 coding sequence is TGTGCCAGCAGTTTATCAGGGACTGAAGCTTTCTTT. It yields the protein CASSLSGTEAFF.

This clone has a single count. This sequence joins TRBV6-1 and TRBJ1-6; the D gene is possibly TRBD1 (6 bases). V was cut by 3 bases and J by 7 bases, with 13 bases left in between. CDR3 length: 15 residues. Germline V gene sequence: CDR1 MNHNS, CDR2 SASEGT. The CDR3 coding sequence is TGTGCCAGCAGTGAGCTGGTGACAGGAAATTCACCCCTCCACTTT. Its protein product is CASSELVTGNSPLHF.

The J gene is TRBJ1-6, the V gene TRBV4-1; possible D gene TRBD1, 6 bases. The CDR3 contains 15 residues. Trimming stripped 3 bases from V and 5 bases from J, with 11 bases between. Germline-derived CDR1 and CDR2 are MGHRA and YSYEKL. CDR3 in amino acids: CASSHLDSDNSPLHF. The CDR3 DNA reads as TGCGCCAGCAGCCACCTGGACAGTGATAATTCACCCCTCCACTTT.

The CDR3 bases are TGTGCCAGCAGCCCTAAAGCGGGAAGGGGGAATGAGCAGTTCTTC. Translating gives CASSPKAGRGNEQFF. The chain has TRBV7-9 and TRBJ2-1, with D possibly TRBD2 on 7 matching bases. Looked up from germline, CDR1 is SEHNR and CDR2 is FQNEAQ (reference sequence). V shed 5 bases and J shed 7 bases, with 18 bases lying between them. This CDR3 region has 15 residues.

The genes are TRBV6-6 and TRBJ2-5; 10 nucleotides align to TRBD1. The CDR3 totals 14 residues. The V gene end was trimmed by 7 bases and the J gene end by 8 bases; junction bases not matched to a gene: 10. CDR1 is MNHNY, CDR2 SVGAGI, per germline (reference sequence). The DNA for the CDR3 is TGTGCCAGCATCCCCCCGGGACAGGGGAGAACCCAGTACTTC. It encodes CASIPPGQGRTQYF.

This clone was counted many times. The V and J genes are TRBV6-5 and TRBJ2-7, with D perhaps TRBD1 (5 bases). V lost 1 base and J lost 0, with 7 bases in between. Germline CDR1 is MNHEY and CDR2 is SVGAGI. The CDR3 totals 14 residues. The CDR3 reads CASSYLQGSYEQYF. The CDR3 DNA is TGTGCCAGCAGTTACTTGCAGGGCTCCTACGAGCAGTACTTC.

This clone was found a few times. The chain combines TRBV27 with TRBJ2-2; 7 nucleotides match TRBD1. The J segment lost 3 bases and the V segment lost 3 bases, leaving 1 base of the junction unmatched. The length of the CDR3 is 14 residues. The V gene's germline CDR1 is MNHEY and CDR2 SMNVEV (reference sequence). The CDR3: CASSFQGDTGELFF. As DNA, the CDR3 is TGTGCCAGCAGTTTTCAGGGGGACACCGGGGAGCTGTTTTTT.

The J gene is TRBJ2-5, the V gene TRBV6-5, with 7 bases matching TRBD2. The J call could be wrong; TRBJ2-7 is a better fit for the DNA end. CDR1 is MNHEY, CDR2 SVGAGI, per germline. The CDR3 runs to 15 residues. This CDR3 reads CASSQRDSRPHEQYF. CDR3 nucleotide sequence: TGTGCCAGCAGCCAGCGGGACTCTCGCCCCCACGAGCAGTACTTC.

J is TRBJ1-2 and V is TRBV27; 11 bases line up with TRBD1. With 5 bases clipped from V and 2 bases from J, the junction kept 4 bases outside the gene matches. Germline CDR1 and CDR2: MNHEY and SMNVEV (reference sequence). This CDR3 is 15 amino acids long. The CDR3 spells CASSPWTGGNYGYTF. The CDR3 DNA reads TGTGCCAGCAGTCCGTGGACAGGGGGCAACTATGGCTACACCTTC.

This chain connects TRBV7-2 to TRBJ1-2; D not certain. CDR1 and CDR2 from the germline V gene are SGHTA and FQGNSA. V was pared by 2 bases and J by 8 bases, with 18 bases between. CDR3 length: 15 residues. CDR3 coding DNA: TGTGCCAGCAGCTTAAATACAGCCACCGATGGCGGCTACACCTTC. Its translation: CASSLNTATDGGYTF.

As DNA, the CDR3 is TGTGCCAGCAGCGTTTCTAGCGGGGCGGGGGCCGGGGAGCTGTTTTTT. As protein: CASSVSSGAGAGELFF. This chain uses TRBV9 with TRBJ2-2; 9 bases match TRBD2. CDR3 length: 16 amino acids. CDR1 is SGDLS, CDR2 YYNGEE, per germline. The V gene end was trimmed by 2 bases and the J gene end by 6 bases; junction bases not matched to a gene: 8.

This chain links TRBV5-6 with TRBJ2-1; 10 positions agree with TRBD2. Germline trimming cut 4 bases from V and 2 bases from J; bases unmatched to any gene: 6. The CDR3 runs 16 residues. The V gene's germline CDR1 is SGHDT and CDR2 YYEEEE. CDR3 DNA: TGTGCCAGCAGCAGACTAGCGGGTCTAACCTACAATGAGCAGTTCTTC. This translates into CASSRLAGLTYNEQFF.

This clone appeared a few times. The V call is TRBV4-1, the J call TRBJ1-2; D may be TRBD1 (5 bases). The V gene lost 2 bases and the J gene lost 1 base, with 17 bases spanning the gap. This CDR3 comprises 17 residues. The germline gives CDR1 MGHRA, CDR2 YSYEKL. The CDR3 DNA reads as TGCGCCAGCAGCCAAATTTGGTCGGGGGAAAGTAACTATGGCTACACCTTC. This translates into CASSQIWSGESNYGYTF.

This clone turned up a few times. J is TRBJ1-4 and V is TRBV6-6; TRBD1 agrees at 7 bases. V was clipped by 4 bases and J by 5 bases; unmatched bases: 4. There are 14 residues in the CDR3. Germline V gives CDR1 MNHNY, CDR2 SVGAGI (reference sequence). The CDR3 DNA sequence: TGTGCCAGCAGTTCAGGGACAGAGAATGAAAAACTGTTTTTT. Its translation is CASSSGTENEKLFF.

The V call is TRBV6-5, the J call TRBJ1-6; 9 bases are shared with TRBD1. Trimming removed 7 bases from V and 7 bases from J; junction bases left unmatched: 8. Germline V lookup: CDR1 MNHEY, CDR2 SVGAGI. The CDR3 has 15 residues. Written as DNA, the CDR3 is TGTGCCAGCACCCCCAGGACAGGGGAAAATTCACCCCTCCACTTT. Amino acids: CASTPRTGENSPLHF.

This chain uses TRBV27 with TRBJ1-6, with TRBD1 identical over 7 bases. Germline V gene lookup returns CDR1 MNHEY and CDR2 SMNVEV (reference sequence). V shed 7 bases and J 0 bases; nucleotides not matched to a gene: 3. The CDR3 length is 15 residues. CDR3 bases: TGTGCCAGCACGGACAGGAGCTCCTATAATTCACCCCTCCACTTT. This encodes CASTDRSSYNSPLHF.

V usage is TRBV11-2 and J usage is TRBJ2-7, with D possibly being TRBD2 (6 bases). There are 15 residues in the CDR3. From germline, CDR1 is SGHAT and CDR2 FQNNGV. The V gene lost 0 bases and the J gene lost 3 bases, with 12 bases spanning the gap. CDR3 DNA sequence: TGTGCCAGCAGCTTAGATAACCTAGCGAGCTACGAGCAGTACTTC. It specifies CASSLDNLASYEQYF.

This clone was recorded once. This sequence joins TRBV30 and TRBJ1-6, with D tentatively TRBD1 (5 bases). Germline V lookup: CDR1 GTSNPN, CDR2 SVGIG (reference sequence). The V and J ends lost 3 bases and 14 bases respectively, with 14 bases between them. This CDR3 comprises 12 residues. CDR3 sequence reads: CAWSPDGGSLHF. As DNA, the CDR3 is TGTGCCTGGAGCCCCGACGGGGGTTCCCTCCACTTT.

The chain is built from TRBV2 and TRBJ2-5, with 7 nucleotides matching TRBD1. The trim removed 6 bases at V and 3 bases at J, leaving 4 bases unmatched. From germline, CDR1 is SNHLY and CDR2 FYNNEI. The CDR3 totals 13 residues. The CDR3 protein is CASSTQGEETQYF. CDR3 in DNA: TGTGCCAGCAGCACCCAGGGGGAAGAGACCCAGTACTTC.

The V call is TRBV15, the J call TRBJ1-1; D not resolved. Germline V gene data show CDR1 as LNHNV and CDR2 as YYDKDF (reference sequence). The CDR3 totals 13 residues. V shed 0 bases and J shed 6 bases, with 8 bases lying between them. The CDR3 coding sequence is TGTGCCACCAGCAGAGATTATCGGGCTGAAGCTTTCTTT. Translation: CATSRDYRAEAFF. Filled out from reference TRBV15 and TRBJ1-1, the complete variable domain reads DAMVIQNPRYQVTQFGKPVTLSCSQTLNHNVMYWYQQKSSQAPKLLFHYYDKDFNNEADTPDNFQSRRPNTSFCFLDIRSPGLGDTAMYLCATSRDYRAEAFFGQGTRLTVV.